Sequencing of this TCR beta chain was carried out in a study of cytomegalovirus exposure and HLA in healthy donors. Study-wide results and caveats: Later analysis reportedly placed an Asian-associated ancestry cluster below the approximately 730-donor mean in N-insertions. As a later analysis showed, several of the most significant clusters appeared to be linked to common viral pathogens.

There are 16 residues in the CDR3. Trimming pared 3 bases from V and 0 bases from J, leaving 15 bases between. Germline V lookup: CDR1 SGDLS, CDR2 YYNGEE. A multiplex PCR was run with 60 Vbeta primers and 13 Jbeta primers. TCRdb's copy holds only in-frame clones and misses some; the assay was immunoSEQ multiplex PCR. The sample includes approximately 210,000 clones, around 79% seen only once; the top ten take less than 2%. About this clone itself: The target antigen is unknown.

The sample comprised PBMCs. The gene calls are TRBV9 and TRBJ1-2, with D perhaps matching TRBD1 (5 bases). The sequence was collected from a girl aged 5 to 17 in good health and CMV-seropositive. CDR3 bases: TGTGCCAGCAGCGCAACGGGGGGGGGAACTAACTATGGCTACACCTTC. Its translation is CASSATGGGTNYGYTF.